The sequence of this T cell receptor beta chain was determined in a study of T-cell reconstitution after alpha-beta-depleted transplantation in children. This clonotype was recorded at least ten times. Antigen specificity is unknown. Study conclusions and caveats: Among T cells one year after transplant, newly produced cells accounted for most counts and diversity.

The CDR3 consists of 14 residues. V was clipped by 3 bases and J by 2 bases, with 8 bases between them. This sample's TCRbeta library carried unique molecular identifier barcodes. In TCRdb, the PCR reads were re-called with MiXCR into one record per CDR3 protein. The table records approximately 190,000 distinct CDR3 sequences, 5.5% to 7% of them present only once. The rearrangement joins TRBV12-3 or TRBV12-4 to TRBJ2-1; either TRBD1 or TRBD2 may fit D (5 bases each). The receptor's source is a girl under two years old with combined immunodeficiency, due to receive a stem cell transplant. Source: PBMCs, taken before TCRalphabeta/CD19-depleted stem cell transplant. CDR3 in DNA: TGTGCCAGCAGTTTTGAGGGGCCCTACAATGAGCAGTTCTTC. It encodes CASSFEGPYNEQFF.